This T cell receptor (beta chain) was captured by sequencing in a study of identical twins. Template switching added a universal primer site, and cDNA bore unique molecular identifiers. TCRdb called the 5' RACE reads again in MiXCR, with one record for every CDR3 protein. The sample lists hundreds of thousands of distinct CDR3 sequences, 5.5% to 8% occurring once. This clonotype was recorded at least ten times. Its antigen remains unidentified. Looked up from germline, CDR1 is LGHDT and CDR2 is YNNKEL (reference sequence). CDR3 length equals 15 residues. J was trimmed by 5 bases and V by 4 bases; bases with no gene match: 8. Findings and limits, study-wide: Recombination models fit unrelated individuals' TCR alpha sharing but underestimated twins'. Interpretation of the results relied on cross-sectional statistical analysis and not on following the same donors.

The data also belong to a second study, concerning yellow fever vaccine responses in identical twins. That paper adds: Twins reportedly showed a vaccine T cell response that seemed partly convergent and partly personalized.

The TCR comes from a woman between 18 and 29 years old in good health. The chain uses TRBV3-1 and TRBJ2-1; 7 positions agree with TRBD2. Sequenced input: memory (CD45RO+) T cells sorted from blood. CDR3 loop: CASSRAGVTNNEQFF. For the CDR3, the DNA is TGTGCCAGCAGCCGGGCGGGGGTGACCAACAATGAGCAGTTCTTC.